This is a list of T cell receptor beta chains from one sample in a study of T-cell reconstitution after alpha-beta-depleted transplantation in children. TCRdb re-derived calls from the PCR reads in MiXCR, one entry per CDR3 protein. The sample carries roughly 300,000 distinct CDR3 sequences, about 9.9% recorded once. Sequencing was performed on peripheral blood, taken 180 days after TCRalphabeta/CD19-depleted stem cell transplant. Every receptor here comes from a male patient between 2 and 10 years old who had a stem cell transplant for chronic granulomatous disease, so the T cells may come from the graft donor. CDR3s leave out the opening cysteine and the closing phenylalanine or tryptophan. The order of the fields is CDR3 protein, clone size, V gene. Size is stated for part of the rows, as once, few or many counts, or as a class when the clone is expanded.

ASSFGRTLATIY,many,TRBV12-3/TRBV12-4
SARDLGEQGAGWDIQY,-,TRBV20-1
ASSLMGTDTQY,many,TRBV7-9
SAVNRVESQPQH,many,TRBV20-1
ASSRGQGVGYT,many,TRBV7-9
SARATGGWTDTQY,many,TRBV20-1
ASSLGTAQKETQY,-,TRBV28
ASTQRGSVAQY,-,TRBV12-3/TRBV12-4
ASSLGQDYELY,-,TRBV7-2
ASREGQTQY,many,TRBV27
ASSLFGTGAYNSPLH,many,TRBV7-2
ASSQAFGTANTGELF,many,TRBV4-3
ASTQGFQPQH,many,TRBV19
AISESVRTQY,many,TRBV10-3
SARVGQGVNSPLH,-,TRBV20-1
ASSPTGLVLTETQY,few,TRBV2
SAPRTSGRYNEQF,many,TRBV20-1
ASRGRTNNEQF,many,TRBV28
ASSLIAGAVSSYNEQF,many,TRBV11-2
ASSQDVVRGNQPQH,many,TRBV4-1
ASSPASGKVSYNEQF,many,TRBV7-9
ASSPDLAGELF,many,TRBV5-1
ATFGAEQETQY,many,TRBV6-1
ASSTGQGFSDEQF,many,TRBV7-3
ASPKSRLQGGQF,many,TRBV7-2
ASFMTGGKTQY,many,TRBV6-6
ASSYFQGAGEQY,once,TRBV6-5
ASSPARVEQF,many,TRBV12-3/TRBV12-4
ASSPGQGAAYNEQF,many,TRBV11-1
ASSLEKGNRQETQY,many,TRBV7-9
ASSLAGDHTEAF,many,TRBV11-2
ASTYGQSNIQY,many,TRBV12-3/TRBV12-4
ASSPDPGGSYEQY,many,TRBV4-2